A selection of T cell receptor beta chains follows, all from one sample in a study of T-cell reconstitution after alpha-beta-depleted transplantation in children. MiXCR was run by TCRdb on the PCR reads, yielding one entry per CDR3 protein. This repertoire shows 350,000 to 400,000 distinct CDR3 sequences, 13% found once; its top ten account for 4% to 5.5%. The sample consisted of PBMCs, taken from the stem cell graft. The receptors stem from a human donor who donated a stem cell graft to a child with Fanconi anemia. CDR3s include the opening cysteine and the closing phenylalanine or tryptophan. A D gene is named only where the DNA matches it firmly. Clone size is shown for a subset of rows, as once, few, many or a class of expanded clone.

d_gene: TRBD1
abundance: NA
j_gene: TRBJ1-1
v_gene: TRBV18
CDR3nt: TGTGCCAGCTCACCACCGGGGACAGTCCTTGAAGCTTTCTTT
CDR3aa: CASSPPGTVLEAFF

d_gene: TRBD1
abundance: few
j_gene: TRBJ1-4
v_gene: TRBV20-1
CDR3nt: TGCAGTGCGGGTGAGACAGGGAGGAAAGAAAAACTGTTTTTT
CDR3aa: CSAGETGRKEKLFF

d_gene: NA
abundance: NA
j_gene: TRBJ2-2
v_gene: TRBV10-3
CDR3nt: TGTGCCATCAGTGTCACAGGACAGCCCACCGGGGAGCTGTTTTTT
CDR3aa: CAISVTGQPTGELFF

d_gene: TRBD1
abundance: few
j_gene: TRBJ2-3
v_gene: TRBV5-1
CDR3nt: TGCGCCAGCAGCCCGACAGGGGGGGCAGATACGCAGTATTTT
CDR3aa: CASSPTGGADTQYF

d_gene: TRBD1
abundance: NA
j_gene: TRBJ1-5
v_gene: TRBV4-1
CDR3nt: TGCGCCAGCAGCCAAGAGACAGGGGATCAGCCCCAGCATTTT
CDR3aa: CASSQETGDQPQHF

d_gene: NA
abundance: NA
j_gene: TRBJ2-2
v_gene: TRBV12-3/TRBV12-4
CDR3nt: TGTGCCAGCAGTAGACAGGTTCTCGGGACCGGGGAGCTGTTTTTT
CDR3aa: CASSRQVLGTGELFF

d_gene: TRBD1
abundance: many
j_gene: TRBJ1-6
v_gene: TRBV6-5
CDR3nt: TGTGCCAGCAGGTCGACAGGGAAGGAATCACCCCTCCACTTT
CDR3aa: CASRSTGKESPLHF

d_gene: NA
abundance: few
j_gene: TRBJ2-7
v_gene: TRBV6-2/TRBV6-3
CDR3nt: TGTGCCAGCAGGCCAGGGCCAGCCTACGAGCAGTACTTC
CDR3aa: CASRPGPAYEQYF

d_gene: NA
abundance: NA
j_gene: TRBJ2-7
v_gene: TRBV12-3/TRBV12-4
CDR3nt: TGTGCCCCCGGGACGATCCACGAGCAGTACTTC
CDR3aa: CAPGTIHEQYF

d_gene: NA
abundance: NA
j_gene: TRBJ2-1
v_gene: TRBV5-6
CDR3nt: TGTGCCAGCAGCTCGTGGGTGGGGGAGCAGTTCTTC
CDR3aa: CASSSWVGEQFF

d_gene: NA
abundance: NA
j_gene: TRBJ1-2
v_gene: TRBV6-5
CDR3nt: TGTGCCAGCAGTAACCTCAACGGAGCCTATGGCTACACCTTC
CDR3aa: CASSNLNGAYGYTF

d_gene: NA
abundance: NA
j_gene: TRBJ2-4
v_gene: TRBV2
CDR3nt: TGTGCCAGCAGGGGGATTACGGTAACCAAAAACATTCAGTACTTC
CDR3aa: CASRGITVTKNIQYF

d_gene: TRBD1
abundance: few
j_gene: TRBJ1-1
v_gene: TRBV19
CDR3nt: TGTGCCAGTAGCCCGACAGGGTTGGGGGTCGGCACTGAAGCTTTCTTT
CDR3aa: CASSPTGLGVGTEAFF

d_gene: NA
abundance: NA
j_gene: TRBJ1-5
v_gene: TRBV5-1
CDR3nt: TGCGCCAGCAGCTCTACAGGGTTAAATCAGCCCCAGCATTTT
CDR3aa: CASSSTGLNQPQHF

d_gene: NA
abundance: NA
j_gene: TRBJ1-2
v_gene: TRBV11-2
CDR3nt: TGTGCCAGCAGCTTAGGGGGGGATCACTATGGCTACACCTTC
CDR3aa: CASSLGGDHYGYTF

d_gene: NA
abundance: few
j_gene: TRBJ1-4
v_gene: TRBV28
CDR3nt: TGTGCCAGCAGCCGGCCGGGACCTCAAAGGGAAAAACTGTTTTTT
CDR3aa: CASSRPGPQREKLFF

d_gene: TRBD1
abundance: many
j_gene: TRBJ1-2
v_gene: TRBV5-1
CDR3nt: TGCGCCAGCAGAACACCGGGACAGGGGAGAGGAGGCTACACCTTC
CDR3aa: CASRTPGQGRGGYTF